A single sample gave rise to the 22 T cell receptor beta chains below, sequenced in a study of blood T cell repertoires in COVID-19. Assay: immunoSEQ multiplex PCR; the TCRdb copy retains only in-frame clones and omits some. Seen here are 250,000 or so clones, approximately 85% observed once, and the top ten hold around 1.8%. Source material: PBMCs or T cells enriched from blood (not recorded which). The source of these receptors is a woman between 45 and 65 years old who had recovered from COVID-19.

The rearrangement links TRBV28 to TRBJ2-1, with TRBD2 matching over 11 bases. V lost 4 bases to trimming and J lost 5 bases; unmatched junction nucleotides: 7. From germline, CDR1 is MDHEN and CDR2 SYDVKM. The CDR3 runs 16 residues. The CDR3, as DNA: TGTGCCAGCAGTTCGGTGACTAGCGGGACCCACAATGAGCAGTTCTTC. It encodes CASSSVTSGTHNEQFF.

This sequence joins TRBV7-9 and TRBJ2-1; a weak D match, TRBD2 (5 bases). Germline V CDR1 and CDR2: SEHNR, FQNEAQ (reference sequence). V was clipped by 2 bases and J by 4 bases, with 9 bases between them. This CDR3 is built from 14 residues. CDR3 nucleotides: TGTGCCAGCAGCTTATCACTAGTTTACAATGAGCAGTTCTTC. As protein: CASSLSLVYNEQFF.

This clone was recorded many times. J is TRBJ1-2 and V is TRBV10-3; 8 bases match TRBD1. Germline CDR1 and CDR2: ENHRY and SYGVKD. The CDR3 totals 12 residues. V lost 10 bases to trimming and J lost 3 bases; unmatched junction nucleotides: 4. This chain's CDR3 is CATEDRDYGYTF. As DNA, the CDR3 is TGTGCCACAGAGGACAGGGACTATGGCTACACCTTC.

This chain connects TRBV6-2 or TRBV6-3 to TRBJ1-2; D might be TRBD1 (6 bases). The germline V and J ends were trimmed by 2 bases and 4 bases, with 8 bases remaining between them. Germline CDR1 reads MNHEY; CDR2 reads SVGEGT. The CDR3 is 13 amino acids. The CDR3 bases are TGTGCCAGCAGTTACGGGGACACCTATGGCTACACCTTC. Protein: CASSYGDTYGYTF.

DNA for the CDR3: TGTGCCAGCAGCCTGGGACTAGCGGGAGGGCCCAACACCGGGGAGCTGTTTTTT. Translated, it gives CASSLGLAGGPNTGELFF. The V gene is TRBV7-9, the J gene TRBJ2-2, with 16 positions matching TRBD2. Germline CDR1 and CDR2: SEHNR and FQNEAQ (reference sequence). The CDR3 consists of 18 residues. The V and J ends lost 5 bases and 2 bases, in that order; junction bases with no gene match: 5.

V and J are TRBV25-1 and TRBJ1-2, with D tentatively TRBD1 (5 bases). V lost 2 bases to trimming and J lost 6 bases, with 16 bases between them. There are 15 residues in the CDR3. Per germline, CDR1 MGHDK and CDR2 SYGVNS. The CDR3 coding sequence is TGTGCCAGCAGTGAACTCCCCATAGGGGTCGATGGCTACACCTTC. Translating it yields CASSELPIGVDGYTF.

This clone appeared a few times. The rearrangement links TRBV7-6 to TRBJ2-3; TRBD2 matches 8 bases. Germline V gene lookup returns CDR1 SGHVS and CDR2 FNYEAQ. V lost 5 bases to trimming and J lost 4 bases; unmatched junction nucleotides: 8. CDR3 length: 15 residues. The CDR3 spells CASSVSGSGADTQYF. In nucleotides, the CDR3 is TGTGCCAGCAGCGTCAGCGGGAGCGGGGCAGATACGCAGTATTTT.

This clone was counted a single time. This chain links TRBV3-1 (or the pseudogene TRBV3-2) with TRBJ1-2; 8 bases agree with TRBD1. The length of the CDR3 is 14 residues. Unmatched junction bases numbered 2, after V lost 1 base and J lost 4 bases. In germline, CDR1 is LGHDT, CDR2 YNNKEL (reference sequence). DNA of the CDR3: TGTGCCAGCAGCCAAGGGACAGGGTCCTATGGCTACACCTTC. Its translation is CASSQGTGSYGYTF.

CDR3 bases: TGTGCCAGCAGCTTAGTGGCTAGCGGGAGGGAGAATGAGCAGTTCTTC. Protein product: CASSLVASGRENEQFF. This chain links TRBV7-2 with TRBJ2-1, with TRBD2 identical over 12 bases. Germline V gives CDR1 SGHTA, CDR2 FQGNSA. The V and J ends lost 1 base and 7 bases, in that order; junction bases with no gene match: 5. This CDR3 spans 16 amino acids. Variable domain in full (rest from reference TRBV7-2 and TRBJ2-1): GAGVSQSPSNKVTEKGKDVELRCDPISGHTALYWYRQSLGQGLEFLIYFQGNSAPDKSGLPSDRFSAERTGGSVSTLTIQRTQQEDSAVYLCASSLVASGRENEQFFGPGTRLTVL.

V is TRBV7-9 and J is TRBJ1-6, with D uncertain. V dropped 1 base and J dropped 7 bases, with 8 bases sitting between them. The germline V gene has CDR1 SEHNR and CDR2 FQNEAQ (reference sequence). The CDR3 totals 14 residues. CDR3 sequence reads: CASSLGFENSPLHF. The CDR3 nucleotides read TGTGCCAGCAGCTTAGGGTTCGAGAATTCACCCCTCCACTTT. Full variable domain (remainder filled in from reference TRBV7-9 and TRBJ1-6): DTGVSQNPRHKITKRGQNVTFRCDPISEHNRLYWYRQTLGQGPEFLTYFQNEAQLEKSRLLSDRFSAERPKGSFSTLEIQRTEQGDSAMYLCASSLGFENSPLHFGNGTRLTVT.

CDR3 in amino acids: CASSPGLAGGGTGELFF. CDR3 DNA: TGTGCCAGCAGCCCCGGACTAGCGGGAGGCGGCACCGGGGAGCTGTTTTTT. This rearrangement joins TRBV4-2 to TRBJ2-2; 14 positions agree with TRBD2. Germline V gives CDR1 LGHNA, CDR2 YNFKEQ. V was pared by 4 bases and J by 4 bases, with 5 bases of the junction left unmatched. CDR3 length: 17 amino acids.

The chain recombines TRBV28 with TRBJ1-4; D not resolved. Deletions cut 5 bases from V and 14 bases from J, with 18 bases between. The CDR3 is 13 amino acids. The germline V gene has CDR1 MDHEN and CDR2 SYDVKM. This chain's CDR3 is CASSPFLRGLLFF. For the CDR3, the DNA is TGTGCCAGCAGTCCATTTCTGAGAGGTCTGCTGTTTTTT.

The chain uses TRBV5-4 and TRBJ1-4; D is uncertain. Germline-derived CDR1 and CDR2 are SGHNT and YYREEE (reference sequence). V lost 0 bases and J 8 bases, leaving 17 bases between the germline ends. This CDR3 is built from 16 residues. The CDR3 is CASSLEPGFTGEKLFF. In nucleotides, the CDR3 is TGTGCCAGCAGCTTGGAACCCGGGTTCACGGGGGAAAAACTGTTTTTT.

The chain uses TRBV4-2 and TRBJ2-7, with TRBD2 identical over 11 bases. V dropped 1 base and J dropped 3; count of bases not matched to a gene: 23. The CDR3 has 22 amino acids. CDR1 and CDR2 (germline): LGHNA, YNFKEQ. CDR3: CASSQVAGGWGGGSSFIYEQYF. The CDR3 nucleotides are TGTGCCAGCAGCCAAGTAGCGGGAGGGTGGGGAGGTGGGTCCTCGTTTATCTACGAGCAGTACTTC.

V gene TRBV6-5 combines with J gene TRBJ2-2; 8 nucleotides agree with TRBD1. This CDR3 comprises 14 residues. The V segment lost 8 bases and the J segment 6 bases; nucleotides outside the gene matches: 8. Germline CDR1 MNHEY, CDR2 SVGAGI. This CDR3 is CASGQGAYAGELFF. In DNA, the CDR3 is TGTGCCAGCGGGCAGGGGGCGTACGCCGGGGAGCTGTTTTTT.

A single count supports this clone. V gene TRBV20-1 combines with J gene TRBJ1-1; TRBD1 might be the D (6 bases). Germline lookup yields CDR1 DFQATT and CDR2 SNEGSKA (reference sequence). The CDR3 consists of 11 residues. V dropped 1 base and J dropped 9 bases, with 9 bases sitting between them. This CDR3 is CSARGGQQAFF. The DNA for the CDR3 is TGCAGTGCTAGAGGGGGACAACAAGCTTTCTTT.

This chain uses TRBV11-2 with TRBJ2-1, with TRBD2 as a possible D gene (5 bases). This CDR3 has 14 amino acids. Trimming took off 5 bases at V and 3 bases at J, with 11 bases between the two ends. In germline, CDR1 is SGHAT, CDR2 FQNNGV. The CDR3 DNA is TGTGCCAGCAGCCCCCCAGGACTCTACAATGAGCAGTTCTTC. It codes for CASSPPGLYNEQFF.

The chain has TRBV5-1 and TRBJ1-4, with 7 positions matching TRBD1. The CDR3 spans 14 residues. Losses at the gene ends were 0 bases for V and 8 bases for J; bases not matched to a gene: 4. Germline loops: CDR1 SGHRS, CDR2 YFSETQ. CDR3 loop: CASSLEGGAEKLFF. The CDR3 DNA reads TGCGCCAGCAGCTTGGAAGGGGGCGCGGAAAAACTGTTTTTT.

This rearrangement joins TRBV7-9 to TRBJ2-1, with 7 bases aligning to TRBD1. J was trimmed by 4 bases and V by 5 bases; bases with no gene match: 17. The CDR3 length is 18 residues. Germline loops: CDR1 SEHNR, CDR2 FQNEAQ (reference sequence). Here the CDR3 reads CASSPPRQGWGIYNEQFF. CDR3 bases: TGTGCCAGCAGCCCTCCTCGACAGGGTTGGGGTATATACAATGAGCAGTTCTTC.

This clone came up once. This chain uses TRBV7-2 with TRBJ2-5; D may be TRBD2 (6 bases). This CDR3 is built from 14 residues. In germline, CDR1 is SGHTA, CDR2 FQGNSA. The V and J ends lost 5 bases and 3 bases respectively, with 13 bases between them. The CDR3: CASSLRVAEETQYF. The CDR3 coding sequence is TGTGCCAGCAGCCTACGAGTAGCGGAAGAGACCCAGTACTTC.

This chain joins TRBV19 and TRBJ2-1, with 8 nucleotides matching TRBD2. In germline, CDR1 is LNHDA, CDR2 SQIVND (reference sequence). The CDR3 runs 13 residues. J lost 12 bases, V lost 5 bases, and 9 bases had no gene match. The CDR3 region has the DNA TGTGCCAGTAGTGTGTCCGCGGGAGGATCGCAGTTCTTC. Its translation: CASSVSAGGSQFF. Supplemented by reference TRBV19 and TRBJ2-1, the full variable domain reads DGGITQSPKYLFRKEGQNVTLSCEQNLNHDAMYWYRQDPGQGLRLIYYSQIVNDFQKGDIAEGYSVSREKKESFPLTVTSAQKNPTAFYLCASSVSAGGSQFFGPGTRLTVL.

The chain employs TRBV12-3 or TRBV12-4 and TRBJ2-7; 12 bases are a match to TRBD2. CDR3 length: 13 residues. Trimming took 6 bases from V and 6 from J; bases not matched to a gene: 3. CDR3 sequence: CASSPSGRGEQYF. The CDR3 coding sequence is TGTGCCAGCAGCCCTAGCGGGAGGGGCGAGCAGTACTTC.